Listed here is a single T cell receptor (beta chain). Its antigen is unidentified. The data derive from a study of beta chain features in type 1 diabetes. The germline V gene encodes CDR1 LNHDA and CDR2 SQIVND (reference sequence). With V trimmed by 5 bases and J by 2 bases, 5 bases remained unmatched. This CDR3 region has 14 residues. Sequenced material consisted of expressed TCRB transcripts (all of the isolated RNA was reverse transcribed). The protocol was immunoSEQ multiplex PCR, while the TCRdb copy is restricted to in-frame clones and leaves out a portion. The sample holds about 340,000 clones, 9.3% seen once. Sorted cells reached over 95% purity in every population. Study results and caveats: Reduced insertions and increased deletions marked VDJ junctions in type 1 diabetes patients. Compared to healthy donors, patients appeared to have naive, central memory and Treg TCRB repertoires that were more alike. TCRB CDR3 length was moderately but significantly reduced in all four CD4+ subsets of Type 1 diabetes patients. HLA influence on TCRB rearrangement stayed unresolved here.

Material: central memory CD4+ T cells from blood. The chain links TRBV19 to TRBJ1-2; 7 nucleotides line up with TRBD1. This receptor was taken from a man aged 25 to 40 with type 1 diabetes. Here the CDR3 reads CASSPQTGNYGYTF. The CDR3 nucleotides are TGTGCCAGTAGTCCCCAGACAGGGAACTATGGCTACACCTTC.